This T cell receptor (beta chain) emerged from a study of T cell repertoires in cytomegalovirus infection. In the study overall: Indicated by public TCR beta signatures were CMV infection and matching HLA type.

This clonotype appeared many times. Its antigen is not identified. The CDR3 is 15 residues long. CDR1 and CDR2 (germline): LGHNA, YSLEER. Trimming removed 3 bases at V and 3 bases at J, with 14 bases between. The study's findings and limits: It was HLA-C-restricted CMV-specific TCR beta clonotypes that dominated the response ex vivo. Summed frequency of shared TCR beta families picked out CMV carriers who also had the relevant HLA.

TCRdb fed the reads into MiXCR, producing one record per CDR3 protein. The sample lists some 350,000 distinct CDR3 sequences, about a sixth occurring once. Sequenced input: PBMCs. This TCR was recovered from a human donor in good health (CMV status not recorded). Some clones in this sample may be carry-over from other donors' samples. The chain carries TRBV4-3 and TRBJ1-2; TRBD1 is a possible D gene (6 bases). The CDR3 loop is CASSQGEGGYYGYTF. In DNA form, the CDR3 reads TGCGCCAGCAGCCAGGGGGAGGGGGGCTACTATGGCTACACCTTC.